The entry that follows covers one TCR beta chain sequence. What it binds is unknown. The CDR3 loop spans 11 amino acids. CDR1 and CDR2 (germline): SGHTA, FQGNSA. V shed 6 bases and J shed 7 bases, with 6 bases lying between them. The record originates from a study of cytomegalovirus exposure and HLA in healthy donors. At the level of the study: In an early release, HLA-typed donors contributed 77 million or so unique TCR sequences. Broader study findings: Earlier findings revealed that most TCR beta V segments proved productive either about 87% or about 30% of the time.

The study ran its PCR with 60 Vbeta and 13 Jbeta primers. Measured with immunoSEQ multiplex PCR; TCRdb has only the in-frame clones, and not every one. Of about 37,000 clones detected, around 69% appear once; the ten largest clones hold more than 6%. Material: PBMCs. V is TRBV7-2 and J is TRBJ2-2; D unclear. The source is a man aged 30 to 45 in good health and CMV-seronegative. For the CDR3, the DNA is TGTGCCAGCAGTAATCTCGGGGAGCTGTTTTTT. It encodes CASSNLGELFF. Full variable domain (rest looked up from reference TRBV7-2 and TRBJ2-2): GAGVSQSPSNKVTEKGKDVELRCDPISGHTALYWYRQSLGQGLEFLIYFQGNSAPDKSGLPSDRFSAERTGGSVSTLTIQRTQQEDSAVYLCASSNLGELFFGEGSRLTVL.